These T cell receptor beta chains were read from a single sample in a study of blood T cell repertoires in COVID-19. Assay used: immunoSEQ multiplex PCR; TCRdb lists only in-frame clones, some missing. The sample lists 350,000 to 400,000 clones; about 89% were seen once. Sequenced input: PBMCs or T cells enriched from blood (not recorded which). These receptors came from a woman aged 35 to 49 who had been exposed to COVID-19. Both conserved end residues are part of each CDR3. Each record gives: D gene, clone size, V gene, J gene, CDR3 protein, CDR3 DNA. A D gene is named only where the DNA matches it firmly. The size field is filled for only some rows; it gives once, few, many or a size class.

-	-	TRBV11-1	TRBJ2-7	CASSLRGFSYEQYF	TGTGCCAGCAGCCTCCGGGGGTTCAGCTACGAGCAGTACTTC
-	-	TRBV7-2	TRBJ1-2	CASSLGAGYYGYTF	TGTGCCAGCAGCTTAGGGGCAGGGTACTATGGCTACACCTTC
TRBD1	-	TRBV6-5	TRBJ1-3	CASSYSNRGGNTIYF	TGTGCCAGCAGTTACTCGAACAGGGGAGGAAACACCATATATTTT
-	-	TRBV5-1	TRBJ1-1	CASAVQGMGDTEAFF	TGCGCCAGCGCGGTTCAGGGGATGGGTGACACTGAAGCTTTCTTT
-	-	TRBV7-3	TRBJ2-3	CASSLYDRRGSWTDTQYF	TGTGCCAGCAGCCTGTACGATCGCCGAGGGTCTTGGACAGATACGCAGTATTTT
-	-	TRBV7-6	TRBJ2-1	CASSLGEHRNNEQFF	TGTGCCAGCAGCTTAGGGGAGCACCGGAACAATGAGCAGTTCTTC
TRBD1	-	TRBV19	TRBJ2-5	CASSRDRVRETQYF	TGTGCCAGTAGCAGGGACAGGGTGAGGGAGACCCAGTACTTC
TRBD2	-	TRBV6-2/TRBV6-3	TRBJ2-1	CASSWRLAGGLADNEQFF	TGTGCCAGCAGTTGGAGACTAGCGGGAGGGCTGGCGGACAATGAGCAGTTCTTC
TRBD1	-	TRBV19	TRBJ1-1	CASSIVGTGGYTEAFF	TGTGCCAGTAGTATAGTTGGGACAGGGGGGTACACTGAAGCTTTCTTT
-	-	TRBV6-5	TRBJ2-1	CASSYSFGGSQFF	TGTGCCAGCAGTTACTCGTTTGGGGGGTCGCAGTTCTTC
-	-	TRBV4-2	TRBJ1-3	CASSRTSGTGNSGNTIYF	TGTGCCAGCAGCCGTACATCCGGGACTGGAAACTCTGGAAACACCATATATTTT
-	-	TRBV19	TRBJ2-2	CASTSLLAIGELFF	TGTGCCAGTACCTCGCTTCTAGCGATCGGGGAGCTGTTTTTT
-	-	TRBV6-5	TRBJ1-4	CAAGTESREKLFF	TGTGCCGCGGGAACGGAGAGTAGGGAAAAACTGTTTTTT
TRBD1	-	TRBV3-1/TRBV3-2	TRBJ1-1	CASSQDRDREFSTEAFF	TGTGCCAGCAGCCAAGACCGGGACAGGGAATTTAGCACTGAAGCTTTCTTT
-	-	TRBV2	TRBJ2-7	CASSSTGYEQYF	TGTGCCAGCAGTTCTACAGGGTACGAGCAGTACTTC
TRBD1	-	TRBV7-9	TRBJ1-4	CASSLPPGQGGPWEKLFF	TGTGCCAGCAGTCTCCCTCCGGGACAGGGTGGTCCGTGGGAAAAACTGTTTTTT
-	-	TRBV13	TRBJ1-2	CASSLGRGDGYTF	TGTGCCAGCAGCTTAGGAAGGGGCGATGGCTACACCTTC
-	-	TRBV15	TRBJ1-1	CATSRDIFSEAFF	TGTGCCACCAGCAGAGATATTTTCTCTGAAGCTTTCTTT
-	-	TRBV7-2	TRBJ1-1	CASSLAPGENTEAFF	TGTGCCAGCAGCTTAGCCCCAGGGGAGAACACTGAAGCTTTCTTT
TRBD1	-	TRBV5-4	TRBJ1-2	CASSLGGQGANYGYTF	TGTGCCAGCAGCTTGGGGGGACAGGGGGCTAACTATGGCTACACCTTC
-	-	TRBV18	TRBJ1-3	CASSPEYYSGNTIYF	TGTGCCAGTTCACCGGAGTATTACTCTGGAAACACCATATATTTT
-	-	TRBV7-9	TRBJ2-1	CASSSTGGGEQFF	TGTGCCAGCAGCTCCACTGGGGGCGGGGAGCAGTTCTTC
TRBD1	-	TRBV7-2	TRBJ2-7	CASSPRTGGDTRGEQYF	TGTGCCAGCAGCCCCCGGACAGGGGGCGACACCCGGGGGGAGCAGTACTTC
TRBD1	-	TRBV27	TRBJ1-5	CASSRQGESNQPQHF	TGTGCCAGCAGCCGACAGGGTGAATCCAATCAGCCCCAGCATTTT
-	-	TRBV27	TRBJ1-2	CASSSLAGLYGYTF	TGTGCCAGCAGTTCCCTAGCGGGCCTCTATGGCTACACCTTC
-	-	TRBV6-5	TRBJ1-1	CASSYVSSGAAFF	TGTGCCAGCAGTTACGTATCGTCAGGGGCGGCTTTCTTT
TRBD1	-	TRBV18	TRBJ2-7	CASSPGTGVYEQYF	TGTGCCAGCTCCCCCGGGACAGGGGTCTACGAGCAGTACTTC
-	-	TRBV27	TRBJ2-7	CASSSPYRGGEQYF	TGTGCCAGCAGTTCACCATACAGGGGAGGCGAGCAGTACTTC
-	once	TRBV3-1/TRBV3-2	TRBJ2-3	CASSHGGGGTDTQYF	TGTGCCAGCAGCCACGGAGGGGGGGGCACAGATACGCAGTATTTT
TRBD1	-	TRBV13	TRBJ2-6	CASSLGQGHSGANVLTF	TGTGCCAGCAGCCTAGGACAGGGCCACTCTGGGGCCAACGTCCTGACTTTC
-	-	TRBV5-1	TRBJ1-3	CASSLAGSSGNTIYF	TGCGCCAGCAGCTTGGCGGGGAGCTCTGGAAACACCATATATTTT
-	few	TRBV25-1	TRBJ1-1	CASSDQLGRGNTEAFF	TGTGCCAGCAGTGATCAACTAGGTCGAGGGAACACTGAAGCTTTCTTT
-	-	TRBV5-6	TRBJ2-1	CASSFIKSSYNEQFF	TGTGCCAGCAGCTTTATTAAATCCTCCTACAATGAGCAGTTCTTC
TRBD1	-	TRBV9	TRBJ1-1	CASSVEGTEAAEAFF	TGTGCCAGCAGCGTAGAAGGGACAGAGGCCGCTGAAGCTTTCTTT
TRBD1	-	TRBV30	TRBJ2-6	CAWTGRDRGLSGANVLTF	TGTGCCTGGACCGGCCGGGACAGGGGGCTTTCCGGGGCCAACGTCCTGACTTTC
TRBD1	-	TRBV2	TRBJ2-1	CASSGRDRGGYEQFF	TGTGCCAGCAGTGGGCGGGACAGGGGTGGCTATGAGCAGTTCTTC
TRBD1	-	TRBV19	TRBJ1-2	CASSDRGLNGYTF	TGTGCCAGTTCCGACAGGGGGTTGAATGGCTACACCTTC
-	-	TRBV19	TRBJ1-2	CASSIKRGTHYGYTF	TGTGCCAGTAGTATTAAACGGGGGACTCACTATGGCTACACCTTC
TRBD1	once	TRBV6-2/TRBV6-3	TRBJ1-6	CASSRQGAANSPLHF	TGTGCCAGCAGTCGACAGGGGGCAGCGAATTCACCCCTCCACTTT
TRBD2	-	TRBV13	TRBJ2-1	CASSLAGGHEQFF	TGTGCCAGCAGCTTGGCGGGAGGGCATGAGCAGTTCTTC
-	once	TRBV30	TRBJ1-6	CAWSLGAGGNSPLHF	TGTGCCTGGAGTCTGGGCGCCGGGGGAAATTCACCCCTCCACTTT
-	-	TRBV28	TRBJ1-3	CASSFGQASRNTIYF	TGTGCCAGCAGTTTTGGGCAGGCGTCGCGCAACACCATATATTTT
-	-	TRBV7-9	TRBJ2-3	CASSFPQGGIPEYF	TGTGCCAGCAGCTTCCCGCAGGGAGGAATTCCGGAGTATTTT
-	once	TRBV6-4	TRBJ2-1	CASSAEDGDEQFF	TGTGCCAGCAGTGCCGAGGATGGCGATGAGCAGTTCTTC
-	few	TRBV19	TRBJ2-7	CASSTHYDSYEQYF	TGTGCCAGTAGTACGCACTACGACAGCTACGAGCAGTACTTC
-	-	TRBV6-6	TRBJ1-1	CASLDKANTEAFF	TGTGCCAGCCTTGATAAAGCGAACACTGAAGCTTTCTTT
TRBD2	-	TRBV9	TRBJ2-1	CASSVGLAGGNEQFF	TGTGCCAGCAGCGTAGGGCTAGCGGGGGGGAATGAGCAGTTCTTC
TRBD1	-	TRBV4-3	TRBJ1-2	CASSQDKQGIGYTF	TGCGCCAGCAGCCAAGATAAACAGGGGATAGGCTACACCTTC
TRBD1	-	TRBV5-5	TRBJ2-7	CASSYPGGHEQYF	TGTGCCAGCAGCTACCCAGGGGGCCACGAGCAGTACTTC
-	-	TRBV6-5	TRBJ1-1	CASSSGHTNTEAFF	TGTGCCAGCAGTTCGGGACACACTAACACTGAAGCTTTCTTT
TRBD1	-	TRBV19	TRBJ2-7	CASRGQSYEQYF	TGTGCCAGTAGGGGACAGTCCTACGAGCAGTACTTC
TRBD1	-	TRBV9	TRBJ2-7	CASSFGTGGDEQYF	TGTGCCAGCAGCTTCGGGACAGGGGGCGACGAGCAGTACTTC
TRBD1	-	TRBV7-8	TRBJ2-7	CASSRDRGEQYF	TGTGCCAGCAGCCGGGACAGGGGCGAGCAGTACTTC
TRBD1	-	TRBV30	TRBJ1-3	CAWSPGTGGSGNTIYF	TGTGCCTGGAGTCCGGGGACAGGGGGCTCTGGAAACACCATATATTTT
-	-	TRBV7-2	TRBJ2-7	CASSLDGGTPFYEQYF	TGTGCCAGCAGCCTTGATGGGGGGACTCCATTCTACGAGCAGTACTTC
-	-	TRBV29-1	TRBJ1-1	CSVERRGENTEAFF	TGCAGCGTTGAAAGGAGGGGTGAGAACACTGAAGCTTTCTTT
TRBD1	-	TRBV2	TRBJ1-1	CASSEDRGRNTEAFF	TGTGCCAGCAGTGAGGACAGGGGGCGTAACACTGAAGCTTTCTTT
-	-	TRBV7-6	TRBJ1-6	CASSLEAEDGYSYNSPLHF	TGTGCCAGCAGCTTAGAGGCGGAGGACGGGTACTCCTATAATTCACCCCTCCACTTT
-	-	TRBV6-5	TRBJ1-5	CASSPGQGNQPQHF	TGTGCCAGCAGCCCGGGTCAGGGGAATCAGCCCCAGCATTTT
TRBD1	many	TRBV2	TRBJ1-2	CASRTQGGDYTF	TGTGCCAGCAGGACTCAGGGGGGTGACTACACCTTC